The clone carrying this T cell receptor (beta chain) has at least ten counts. Antigen unknown. Time point defined: persistent/refractory GD, antithyroid drugs over 5 years with positive TRAb. The TCR library used RNA extracted from PBMCs. The authors drew 8.5 to 9.5 milliliters of peripheral blood into EDTA tubes. This sample was included in a study of regulatory T cells in long-lasting Graves disease. Study outcomes and limitations: Persistent Graves' patients showed less TCR diversity than newly diagnosed ones.

Arm-PCR of CDR3 regions and iRepertoire HTBI primers were used to build TCR beta libraries. Original analysis: Identification across samples found 60 to 75 TRBV and around 15 TRBJ segments. One entry per CDR3 protein results from TCRdb running MiXCR on the multiplex PCR reads. TCRdb's processing, not the study's, gives the V and J calls here. The data show about 290,000 distinct CDR3 sequences, 22% seen once. This CDR3 has 13 amino acids. V lost 6 bases and J 1 base, leaving 6 bases between the germline ends. The germline V gene has CDR1 SNHLY and CDR2 FYNNEI. The receptor was isolated from a female donor with Graves disease. This chain connects TRBV2 to TRBJ2-2; tentative D call: TRBD1 (6 bases). Sequencing was performed on peripheral blood mononuclear cells (PBMCs), taken when the disease was refractory, from a patient treated with antithyroid drugs. The CDR3 loop reads CASRTGNTGELFF. CDR3 in DNA: TGTGCCAGCAGGACAGGGAACACCGGGGAGCTGTTTTTT.